Presented here are 13 T cell receptor beta chains from one specimen sequenced in a study of T cells in localized non-small cell lung cancer. Measured with immunoSEQ multiplex PCR; TCRdb has only the in-frame clones, and not every one. The sample contains 50,000 to 75,000 clones, approximately 93% of which appear only once. The sequenced sample was peripheral blood, obtained before any cancer treatment. The source of these receptors is a man between 40 and 69 years old with stage I lung adenocarcinoma.

The chain is built from TRBV11-2 and TRBJ2-2, with 8 bases that match TRBD2. CDR1 SGHAT and CDR2 FQNNGV come from the germline V gene. The CDR3 length is 17 residues. The trim removed 8 bases at V and 1 base at J, leaving 12 bases unmatched. CDR3 sequence reads: CASAIPTSGKNTGELFF. The CDR3 DNA is TGTGCCAGCGCTATCCCAACTAGCGGAAAGAACACCGGGGAGCTGTTTTTT.

This sequence joins TRBV18 and TRBJ2-3; D remains ambiguous. V shed 1 base and J shed 3 bases, with 8 bases lying between them. The CDR3 covers 14 residues. Germline CDR1 and CDR2: KGHSH and LQKENI. The CDR3 sequence is CASSPRRATDTQYF. As DNA, the CDR3 is TGTGCCAGCTCACCACGCCGGGCGACAGATACGCAGTATTTT.

The chain joins TRBV5-4 to TRBJ2-5; TRBD2 agrees at 7 bases. The CDR3 consists of 15 residues. Germline CDR1 is SGHNT and CDR2 is YYREEE (reference sequence). V lost 5 bases to trimming and J lost 7 bases; unmatched junction nucleotides: 14. In DNA form, the CDR3 reads TGTGCCAGCAGTGGGAGGGATAGCTCCTTGGGGACCCAGTACTTC. This sequence encodes CASSGRDSSLGTQYF.

The V and J genes are TRBV4-2 and TRBJ2-3; 14 nucleotides match TRBD2. CDR1 is LGHNA and CDR2 is YNFKEQ in the germline V gene. The V gene end was trimmed by 0 bases and the J gene end by 4 bases; junction bases not matched to a gene: 3. The CDR3 runs 17 residues. CDR3 nucleotides: TGTGCCAGCAGCCAAGAGACTAGCGGGAGGGAGGCAGATACGCAGTATTTT. Residues: CASSQETSGREADTQYF.

V gene TRBV28 combines with J gene TRBJ2-3; TRBD2 agrees at 9 bases. With 6 bases clipped from V and 4 bases from J, the junction kept 8 bases outside the gene matches. Germline CDR1 MDHEN, CDR2 SYDVKM. The CDR3 sequence is 15 residues long. The CDR3 sequence is CASRGRREGPDTQYF. The CDR3 DNA reads TGTGCCAGCAGGGGGAGGCGGGAGGGCCCAGATACGCAGTATTTT.

V usage is TRBV27 and J usage is TRBJ2-5; 9 bases map to TRBD1. This CDR3 region has 15 residues. V trimming: 3 bases; J trimming: 3 bases; junction bases outside the gene matches: 5. Germline assignment: CDR1 MNHEY and CDR2 SMNVEV (reference sequence). The CDR3 sequence: CASSLTGGREETQYF. CDR3 bases: TGTGCCAGCAGTTTGACAGGGGGGAGAGAAGAGACCCAGTACTTC.

The rearrangement joins TRBV2 to TRBJ2-5, with 8 bases identical to TRBD2. Trimming cost V 5 bases and J 4 bases; bases outside gene matches: 12. Looked up from germline, CDR1 is SNHLY and CDR2 is FYNNEI. The CDR3 loop spans 16 amino acids. CDR3 sequence (DNA): TGTGCCAGCAGTCGTCCGACCGGGGGGGTTCGAGAGACCCAGTACTTC. This translates into CASSRPTGGVRETQYF.

The chain joins TRBV27 to TRBJ2-5; no clear D. V shed 6 bases and J shed 2 bases, with 13 bases lying between them. CDR1 is MNHEY and CDR2 is SMNVEV in the germline V gene (reference sequence). The CDR3 runs 14 residues. CDR3 in amino acids: CASRRSPYQETQYF. In DNA, the CDR3 is TGTGCCAGCAGGCGAAGCCCTTATCAAGAGACCCAGTACTTC.

V and J are TRBV7-9 and TRBJ2-3; 8 positions match TRBD2. The CDR3 runs 15 residues. Germline V gene sequence: CDR1 SEHNR, CDR2 FQNEAQ (reference sequence). The junction had 7 bases not matched to a gene; V was cut back by 2 bases and J by 6 bases. The CDR3 loop reads CASSLTRAGEDTQYF. In DNA form, the CDR3 reads TGTGCCAGCAGCTTAACACGAGCGGGAGAGGATACGCAGTATTTT. Filled out from reference TRBV7-9 and TRBJ2-3, the complete variable domain reads DTGVSQNPRHKITKRGQNVTFRCDPISEHNRLYWYRQTLGQGPEFLTYFQNEAQLEKSRLLSDRFSAERPKGSFSTLEIQRTEQGDSAMYLCASSLTRAGEDTQYFGPGTRLTVL.

V gene TRBV29-1 combines with J gene TRBJ2-5; TRBD2 matches 13 bases. The CDR3 contains 13 residues. The V gene's germline CDR1 is SQVTM and CDR2 ANQGSEA. With V trimmed by 7 bases and J by 11 bases, 10 bases remained unmatched. CDR3 sequence: CSAQLAGGREQYF. CDR3 DNA sequence: TGCAGCGCCCAACTAGCGGGAGGGCGGGAGCAGTACTTC.

The chain links TRBV6-1 to TRBJ1-1; 7 bases are a match to TRBD1. The CDR3 loop spans 14 amino acids. CDR1 and CDR2 (germline): MNHNS, SASEGT. V was pared by 6 bases and J by 2 bases, with 6 bases of the junction left unmatched. CDR3 amino acids: CASRSTGKNTEAFF. The CDR3 DNA reads as TGTGCCAGCAGGTCGACAGGGAAAAACACTGAAGCTTTCTTT.

The rearrangement joins TRBV27 to TRBJ2-1, with D possibly matching TRBD1 (5 bases). With 1 base removed from V and 1 base from J, the gap between germline ends came to 8 bases. Germline CDR1 MNHEY, CDR2 SMNVEV (reference sequence). The CDR3 is made up of 15 amino acids. The CDR3, as DNA: TGTGCCAGCAGTTTATTTGGGGCTTCCTACAATGAGCAGTTCTTC. It specifies CASSLFGASYNEQFF.

The chain links TRBV5-1 to TRBJ2-2; 7 nucleotides line up with TRBD1. The germline CDR1 and CDR2 sequences are SGHRS and YFSETQ. The J segment lost 3 bases and the V segment lost 7 bases, leaving 9 bases of the junction unmatched. This CDR3 spans 15 amino acids. The CDR3 coding sequence is TGCGCCAGCGGCCGAGGGGACAGAGACACCGGGGAGCTGTTTTTT. The encoded protein is CASGRGDRDTGELFF.